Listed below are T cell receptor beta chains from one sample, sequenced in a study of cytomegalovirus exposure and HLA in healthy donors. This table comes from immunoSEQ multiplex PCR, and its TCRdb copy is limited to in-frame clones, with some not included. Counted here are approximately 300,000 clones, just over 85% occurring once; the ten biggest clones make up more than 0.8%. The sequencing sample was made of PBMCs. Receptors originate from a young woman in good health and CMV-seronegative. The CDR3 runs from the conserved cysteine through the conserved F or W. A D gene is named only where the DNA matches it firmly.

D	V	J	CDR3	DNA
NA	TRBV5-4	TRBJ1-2	CASSAAYGYTF	TGTGCCAGCAGCGCGGCTTATGGCTACACCTTC
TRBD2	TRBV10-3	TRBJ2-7	CAIRGLAGSSYEQYF	TGTGCCATCAGAGGACTAGCGGGGAGCTCCTACGAGCAGTACTTC
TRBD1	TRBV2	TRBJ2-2	CASSDQGQGYTGELFF	TGTGCCAGCAGTGATCAGGGACAGGGGTACACCGGGGAGCTGTTTTTT
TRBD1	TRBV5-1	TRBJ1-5	CASSPGTGNQPQHF	TGCGCCAGCAGCCCCGGGACAGGCAATCAGCCCCAGCATTTT
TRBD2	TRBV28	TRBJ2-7	CASSFLSSSSGSYEQYF	TGTGCCAGCAGTTTTTTGAGCTCGTCGAGCGGGAGCTACGAGCAGTACTTC
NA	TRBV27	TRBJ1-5	CATSTVSNQPQHF	TGTGCCACCAGCACGGTTAGCAATCAGCCCCAGCATTTT
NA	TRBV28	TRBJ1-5	CASSRTDYSNQPQHF	TGTGCCAGCAGTCGGACAGACTATAGCAATCAGCCCCAGCATTTT
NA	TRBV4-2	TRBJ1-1	CASSHPSSGEAFF	TGTGCCAGCAGCCACCCATCGAGTGGTGAAGCTTTCTTT
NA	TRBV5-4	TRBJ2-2	CASSFIGELFF	TGTGCCAGCAGCTTTATCGGGGAGCTGTTTTTT
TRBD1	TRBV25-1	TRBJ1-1	CASSGTGVSWDTEAFF	TGTGCCAGCAGTGGGACAGGGGTTAGTTGGGACACTGAAGCTTTCTTT
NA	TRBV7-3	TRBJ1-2	CASSLTVDSPGGYTF	TGTGCCAGCAGCTTAACGGTCGACTCCCCGGGAGGCTACACCTTC
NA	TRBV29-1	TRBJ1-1	CSGTRTANTEAFF	TGCAGCGGCACCCGGACAGCGAACACTGAAGCTTTCTTT
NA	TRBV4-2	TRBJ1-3	CASSQEVADTIYF	TGTGCCAGCAGCCAAGAGGTGGCGGACACCATATATTTT
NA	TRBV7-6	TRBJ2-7	CASRSTGPEQYF	TGTGCCAGCAGGTCGACAGGCCCAGAGCAGTACTTC
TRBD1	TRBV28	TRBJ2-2	CASRDRGTYTGELFF	TGTGCCAGCAGAGACAGGGGGACGTACACCGGGGAGCTGTTTTTT